This TCR beta chain comes out of a study of blood T cell repertoires in COVID-19. About the study: COVID-19 samples, acute and convalescent, were from the United States, Italy and Spain. PBMCs, B-cell-depleted T cells, or T cells were the source of the cDNA or gDNA that made up the material.

As processed by the authors: Estimates of nucleated cell counts were drawn from the amplification of reference gene primers. The table came from immunoSEQ multiplex PCR; TCRdb's copy has only in-frame clones and leaves some out. The D gene and trimming were derived from the DNA, and the V and J assignments and clone size from that table. The table lists about 120,000 clones, 82% of them singletons. This clone was counted once. The junction had 7 bases not matched to a gene; V was cut back by 5 bases and J by 3 bases. This CDR3 has 15 residues. Per germline, CDR1 SNHLY and CDR2 FYNNEI. Input material: peripheral blood. This TCR was sampled from a human donor in a cohort sampled during active COVID-19. This sequence joins TRBV2 and TRBJ2-1, with 7 bases identical to TRBD1. CDR3 in amino acids: CASSLQGQIYNEQFF. CDR3 nucleotide sequence: TGTGCCAGCAGTTTACAGGGGCAGATCTACAATGAGCAGTTCTTC.